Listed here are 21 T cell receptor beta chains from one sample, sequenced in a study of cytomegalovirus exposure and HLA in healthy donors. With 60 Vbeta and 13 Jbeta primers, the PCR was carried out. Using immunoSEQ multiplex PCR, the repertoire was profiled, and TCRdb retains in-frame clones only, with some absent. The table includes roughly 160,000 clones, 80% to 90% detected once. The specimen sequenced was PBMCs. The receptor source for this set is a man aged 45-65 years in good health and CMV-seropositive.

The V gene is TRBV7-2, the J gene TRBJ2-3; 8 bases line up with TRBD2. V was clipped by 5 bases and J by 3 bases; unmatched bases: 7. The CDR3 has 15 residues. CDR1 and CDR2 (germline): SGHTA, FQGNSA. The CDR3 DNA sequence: TGTGCCAGCAGCATTAGCGGGACCTCAACAGATACGCAGTATTTT. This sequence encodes CASSISGTSTDTQYF. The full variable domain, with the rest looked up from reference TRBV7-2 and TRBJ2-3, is GAGVSQSPSNKVTEKGKDVELRCDPISGHTALYWYRQSLGQGLEFLIYFQGNSAPDKSGLPSDRFSAERTGGSVSTLTIQRTQQEDSAVYLCASSISGTSTDTQYFGPGTRLTVL.

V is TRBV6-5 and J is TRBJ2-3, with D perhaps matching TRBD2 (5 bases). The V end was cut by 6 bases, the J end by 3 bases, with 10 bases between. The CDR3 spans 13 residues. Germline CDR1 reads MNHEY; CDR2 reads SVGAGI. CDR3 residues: CASSLSGTDTQYF. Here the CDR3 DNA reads TGTGCCAGCAGCCTATCGGGAACAGATACGCAGTATTTT.

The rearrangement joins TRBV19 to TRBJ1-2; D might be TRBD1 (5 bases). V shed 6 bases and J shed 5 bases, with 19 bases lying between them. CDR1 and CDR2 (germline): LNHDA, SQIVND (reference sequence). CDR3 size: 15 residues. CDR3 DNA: TGTGCCAGTAGCCCCGGGAGGGGAGAGGGGTATGGCTACACCTTC. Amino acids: CASSPGRGEGYGYTF.

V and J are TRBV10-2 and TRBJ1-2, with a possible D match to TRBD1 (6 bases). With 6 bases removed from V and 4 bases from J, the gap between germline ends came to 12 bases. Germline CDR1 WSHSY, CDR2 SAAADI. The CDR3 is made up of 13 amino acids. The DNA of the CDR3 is TGCGCCAGCAGGGTCGACAGGTCCTATGGCTACACCTTC. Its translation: CASRVDRSYGYTF.

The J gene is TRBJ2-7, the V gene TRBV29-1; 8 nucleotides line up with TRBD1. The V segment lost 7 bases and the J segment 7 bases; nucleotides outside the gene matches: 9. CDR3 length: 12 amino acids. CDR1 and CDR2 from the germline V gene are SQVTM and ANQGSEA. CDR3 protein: CSAWTGLGEQYF. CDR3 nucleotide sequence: TGCAGCGCTTGGACAGGGTTGGGGGAGCAGTACTTC.

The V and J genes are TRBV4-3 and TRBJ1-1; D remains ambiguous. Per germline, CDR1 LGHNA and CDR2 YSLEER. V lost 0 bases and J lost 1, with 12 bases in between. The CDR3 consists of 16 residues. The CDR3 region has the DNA TGCGCCAGCAGCCAAGATCTACGCAGGAAGAACACTGAAGCTTTCTTT. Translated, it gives CASSQDLRRKNTEAFF.

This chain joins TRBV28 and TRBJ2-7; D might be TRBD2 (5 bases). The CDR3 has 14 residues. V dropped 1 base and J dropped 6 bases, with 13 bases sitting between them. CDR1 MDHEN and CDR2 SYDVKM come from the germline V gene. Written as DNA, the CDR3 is TGTGCCAGCAGTTTATTGGAGGAGGCTGTCGAGCAGTACTTC. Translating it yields CASSLLEEAVEQYF.

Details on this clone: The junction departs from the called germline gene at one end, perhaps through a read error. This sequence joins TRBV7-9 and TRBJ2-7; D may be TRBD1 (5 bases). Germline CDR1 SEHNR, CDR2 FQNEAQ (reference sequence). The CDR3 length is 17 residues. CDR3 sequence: CANSPRTSPSGAYEQYF. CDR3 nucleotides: TGTGCCAACAGCCCACGCACGTCTCCTTCTGGGGCTTACGAGCAGTACTTC.

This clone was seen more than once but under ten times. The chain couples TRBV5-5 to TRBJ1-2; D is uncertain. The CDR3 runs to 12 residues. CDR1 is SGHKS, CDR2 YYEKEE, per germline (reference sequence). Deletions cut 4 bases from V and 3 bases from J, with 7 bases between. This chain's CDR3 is CASSPVDYGYTF. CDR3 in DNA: TGTGCCAGCAGCCCCGTTGACTATGGCTACACCTTC.

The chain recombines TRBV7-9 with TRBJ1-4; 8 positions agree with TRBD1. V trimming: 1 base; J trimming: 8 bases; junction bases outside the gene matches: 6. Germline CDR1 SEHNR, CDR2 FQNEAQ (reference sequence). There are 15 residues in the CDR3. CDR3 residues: CASSLVQGAWEKLFF. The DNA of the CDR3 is TGTGCCAGCAGCTTAGTTCAGGGGGCCTGGGAAAAACTGTTTTTT.

The CDR3 DNA sequence: TGTGCCAGCAGTCTACAGGACTATAATGAAAAACTGTTTTTT. Encoded protein: CASSLQDYNEKLFF. The chain recombines TRBV6-6 with TRBJ1-4; tentatively, D is TRBD1 (5 bases). Trimming stripped 5 bases from V and 4 bases from J, with 11 bases between. Germline CDR1 and CDR2: MNHNY and SVGAGI (reference sequence). The CDR3 has 14 amino acids.

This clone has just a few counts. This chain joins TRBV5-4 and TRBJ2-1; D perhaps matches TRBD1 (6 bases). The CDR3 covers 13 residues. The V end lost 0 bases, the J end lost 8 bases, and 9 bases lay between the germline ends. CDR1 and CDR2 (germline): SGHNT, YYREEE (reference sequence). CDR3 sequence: CASSLDRVYEQFF. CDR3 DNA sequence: TGTGCCAGCAGCTTGGACAGGGTCTATGAGCAGTTCTTC. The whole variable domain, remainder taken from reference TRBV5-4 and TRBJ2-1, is ETGVTQSPTHLIKTRGQQVTLRCSSQSGHNTVSWYQQALGQGPQFIFQYYREEENGRGNFPPRFSGLQFPNYSSELNVNALELDDSALYLCASSLDRVYEQFFGPGTRLTVL.

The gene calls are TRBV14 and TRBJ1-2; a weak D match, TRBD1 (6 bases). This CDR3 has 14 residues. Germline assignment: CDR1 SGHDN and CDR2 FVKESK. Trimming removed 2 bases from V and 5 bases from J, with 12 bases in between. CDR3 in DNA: TGTGCCAGCAGCCAAACAGGGAGGGAGTATGGCTACACCTTC. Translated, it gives CASSQTGREYGYTF.

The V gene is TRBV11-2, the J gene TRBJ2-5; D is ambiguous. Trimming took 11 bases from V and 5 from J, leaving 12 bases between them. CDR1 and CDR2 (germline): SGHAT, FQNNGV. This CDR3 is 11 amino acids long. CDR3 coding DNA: TGTGCCTCCGCCGGTGGTGAGACCCAGTACTTC. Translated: CASAGGETQYF.

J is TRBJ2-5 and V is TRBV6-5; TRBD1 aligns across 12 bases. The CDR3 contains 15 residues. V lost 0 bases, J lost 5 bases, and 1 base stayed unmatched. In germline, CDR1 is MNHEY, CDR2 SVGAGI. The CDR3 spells CASSYSGQGAETQYF. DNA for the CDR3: TGTGCCAGCAGTTACTCGGGACAGGGGGCTGAGACCCAGTACTTC.

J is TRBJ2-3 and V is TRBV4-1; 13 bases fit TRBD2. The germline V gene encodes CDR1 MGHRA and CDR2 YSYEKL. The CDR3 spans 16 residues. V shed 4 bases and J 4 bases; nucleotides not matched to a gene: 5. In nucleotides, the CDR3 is TGCGCCAGCAGCCTCCGACTAGCGGGGGGTTCAGATACGCAGTATTTT. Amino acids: CASSLRLAGGSDTQYF.

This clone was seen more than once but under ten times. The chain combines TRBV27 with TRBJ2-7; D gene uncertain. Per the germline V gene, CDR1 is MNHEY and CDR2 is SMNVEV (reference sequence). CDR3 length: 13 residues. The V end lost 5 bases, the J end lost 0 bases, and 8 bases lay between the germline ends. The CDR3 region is CASSPHSSYEQYF. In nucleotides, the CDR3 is TGTGCCAGCAGTCCCCATAGCTCCTACGAGCAGTACTTC.

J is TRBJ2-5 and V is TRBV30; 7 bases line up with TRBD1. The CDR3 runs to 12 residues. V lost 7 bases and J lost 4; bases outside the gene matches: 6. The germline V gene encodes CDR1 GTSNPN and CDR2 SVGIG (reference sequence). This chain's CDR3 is CASDRVGETQYF. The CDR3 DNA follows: TGTGCCTCTGACAGGGTCGGAGAGACCCAGTACTTC.

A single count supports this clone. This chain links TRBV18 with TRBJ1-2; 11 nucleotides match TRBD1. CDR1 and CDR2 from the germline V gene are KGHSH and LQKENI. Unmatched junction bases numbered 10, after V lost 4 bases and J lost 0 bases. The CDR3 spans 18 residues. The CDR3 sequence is CASSLGGQGAAANYGYTF. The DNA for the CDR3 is TGTGCCAGCTCACTTGGCGGACAGGGGGCGGCAGCTAACTATGGCTACACCTTC.

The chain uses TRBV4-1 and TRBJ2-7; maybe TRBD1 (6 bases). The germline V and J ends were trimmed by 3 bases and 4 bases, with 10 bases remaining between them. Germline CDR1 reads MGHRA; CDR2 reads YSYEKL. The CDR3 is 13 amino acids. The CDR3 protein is CASSQKQGYEQYF. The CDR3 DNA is TGCGCCAGCAGCCAGAAACAGGGATACGAGCAGTACTTC.

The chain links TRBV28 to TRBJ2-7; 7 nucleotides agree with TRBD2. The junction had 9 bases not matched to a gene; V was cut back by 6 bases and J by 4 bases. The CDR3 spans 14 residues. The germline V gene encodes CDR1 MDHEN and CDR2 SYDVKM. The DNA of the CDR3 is TGTGCCAGCAGCCCAAGCGGGATACAGTACGAGCAGTACTTC. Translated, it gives CASSPSGIQYEQYF.